This T cell receptor beta chain came from a study of cytomegalovirus exposure and HLA in healthy donors listed by TCRdb under 2017. As for the study more broadly: According to an earlier analysis of 550 to 750 of the donors, roughly 180 million T cells yielded 117 million unique TCR beta sequences and less than 300 Gb of sequence data. About 300 gigabases of sequencing data and tens of millions of unique TCR sequences were included in an early release covering about 600 HLA-typed donors. Among the roughly 390 genotyped donors, about 85% belonged to the genetic ancestry cluster associated with self-reported Caucasian donors. The study aimed to test whether cataloging public T cell receptors could reveal signatures of past pathogen exposure. The study profiled the T cell repertoires of around 700 subjects by immunosequencing and related them to cytomegalovirus serostatus. Along with the approximately 650-subject first cohort, a separate validation cohort of more than 90 different subjects was used. To predict cytomegalovirus infection status, the study brought together high-throughput TCR immunosequencing, statistical association of individual TCRs with disease status, and machine learning. A later analysis re-analyzed previously published TCR beta repertoires from 550 to 700 donors and added high-resolution HLA genotyping to study TCR occurrence patterns. Rather than using new phenotypic data, the later analysis identified candidate immune exposures from TCR beta sequences and from how often those sequences occurred across donors. In an earlier analysis of 587 of the donors, high-throughput TCR beta sequencing was used to judge whether each TCR beta V gene segment behaved as functional or pseudogenic. Donor age, sex, ethnicity and CMV serostatus were compiled alongside the repertoire data. A later genetic analysis used genome-wide SNP genotypes for about three fifths of the 666 donors, treating that subset as a discovery cohort. Every discovery cohort repertoire had been produced on one sequencing platform. Class I and class II HLA loci were covered by the typing at four-digit resolution. The number of typed donors differed by locus: 629-630 for A, B, C, DRB1 and DQB1; 500 to 550 for DQA1; approximately 600 for DPA1; and some 470 for DPB1. Five DR-DQ haplotypes were treated as single units for association and clustering because of strong linkage in the cohort. Across 300 to 400 genotyped donors of the cohort, an average of about 220,000 unique TCR beta nucleotide sequences per donor were sequenced, and 15% to 20% of those sequences were non-productive.

For this clone: Its antigen is currently not known. Qualities for individual bases were not recorded, and no much larger clone is one base off.

The library was built by means of the immunoSEQ multiplex PCR assay. The multiplex PCR relied on a mix of 60 forward primers for TCR Vbeta segments and 13 reverse primers for TCR Jbeta segments. The CDR3 region of rearranged TCR beta genes was amplified from genomic DNA by a multiplex PCR assay. The Illumina HiSeq System was used to sequence the amplified TCR beta libraries as 87-base-pair reads. The study's processing was this. In a later analysis, tens of millions of unique TCR beta chains were counted across the approximately 640 repertoires, and roughly 11 million of these chains were shared by at least two donors. To remove PCR and sequencing errors, raw reads were error-corrected and collapsed into unique sequences using a nearest-neighbor algorithm that merged closely related sequences. To assign V, D and J gene segments, CDR3 sequences were aligned to IMGT reference sequences. Each retained sequence needed at least a six-nucleotide match to both a V gene segment and a J gene segment. A rearrangement was called productive if the CDR3 had no stop codons and remained in frame with V and J, and every other rearrangement was called non-productive. Following IMGT convention, CDR3 was defined as the stretch from the second conserved V-encoded cysteine to the conserved J-encoded phenylalanine. Sequences without an unambiguous match to a single V gene segment were excluded from the earlier analysis of 450 to 750 of the donors. An earlier analysis of several hundred of the donors called V segments functional above 56.7% productive rearrangements and segregating when the between-donor standard deviation exceeded 5%. To diagnose cytomegalovirus status from the catalog of TCR beta chain sequences, a statistical classification framework was built. V and J gene assignment, in a later analysis, came from comparing TCR nucleotide sequences with IMGT/GENE-DB human TR gene sequences. The TCRdist pipeline was used in a later analysis to assign CDR3 sequences and most-parsimonious VDJ recombination scenarios. In a later analysis, each TCR beta chain was defined by its CDR3 amino acid sequence together with its V-gene family, and reads without a unique V-gene family were excluded. As a way to deal with suspected cross-contamination and a sequencing artifact, a later analysis dropped roughly 600 nucleotide sequences that were highly shared and had low generation probability. For each public chain, a later analysis derived a clonal expansion index from normalized ranks of inferred template counts within each repertoire. A later analysis computed generation probabilities with a VDJ recombination model fitted to out-of-frame rearrangements, and checked the results against IGoR. A later analysis scored TCR-TCR, TCR-HLA and TCR-CMV co-occurrence with hypergeometric tests, applying a repertoire-size bias correction to TCR pairs. In a later analysis, false discovery rates were estimated by permuting HLA or CMV assignments 20 times. In a later analysis, co-occurring TCRs were grouped using DBSCAN, and TCRdist sequence similarity was added for clustering within HLA-allele-positive subsets. Repertoires with fewer than 30,000 or more than 120,000 public chains, plus five repertoires with anomalous nucleotide sharing, were excluded from co-occurrence clustering. What TCRdb holds here is the immuneACCESS table cut down to in-frame rearrangements. Part of the clones is not present; checked against another copy, under half of the missing clones reflect an unresolved V gene, and the others are unexplained. The D gene and trimming were derived from the DNA, and the V and J assignments and clone size from that table. The table for this sample lists about 88,000 clones; about nine tenths of them were counted only once. The ten largest clones take up around 2.3% of the sample.

The CDR3 starts with the cysteine, ends with the phenylalanine, and has 16 residues. The sequence is cut down to CDR3 DNA, 48 bases in frame from base 1. CDR1 and CDR2 are drawn from the germline V gene: SGHRS, YFSETQ. At the junction V is shortened by 5 bases and J by 4 bases, with 21 bases in between. Study-level results and caveats: The 87-base-pair reads could not distinguish some IMGT-functional V segments, including TRBV6-2 and TRBV6-3, so those segments were excluded. According to the authors, the approach could potentially be generalized to other disease states and immunological phenotypes. Linkage disequilibrium might explain the correlated functional status among segregating V segments, but an unknown experimental factor could not be excluded. A further reported finding was that TCR beta sequences accurately predicted the HLA-A and HLA-B alleles for most subjects in the first cohort. In a later genetic analysis, a missense DCLRE1C variant was associated with V-gene and J-gene trimming of TCR beta chains, and the association was replicated in an independent cohort. Specific HLA alleles were associated with around 18,000 TCR beta sequences at a false discovery rate of 0.05 in a later analysis. In vitro tests confirmed that a few of the cytomegalovirus-associated TCR beta chains recognize cytomegalovirus antigens. Immune exposure information for the cohort was limited to CMV serostatus. The classifier was reported to diagnose cytomegalovirus status with high specificity and sensitivity in both the original cohort and the validation cohort. According to a later analysis, parvovirus B19, influenza, CMV and Epstein-Barr virus appeared linked to several top co-occurrence clusters. Most CMV-associated TCR beta chains appeared to be HLA-restricted in a later analysis, and the HLA associations seemed to be driven largely by CMV exposure. The study gave a list of 150 to 200 TCR beta chains associated with cytomegalovirus. When HLA alleles, especially DR and DQ, strongly co-occurred, TCR associations were difficult to assign to individual alleles. A group of highly shared sequence variants was considered likely to be a technical artifact of the sequencing pipeline. Only TCR beta chains were sequenced in this cohort, and the absence of alpha or paired-chain data limited detectable features. A later analysis found that HLA-associated TCR beta chains were more clonally expanded and had lower generation probabilities than equally common non-associated chains. In a later genetic analysis, fewer N-insertions in productive TCRs were reported among donors in an Asian-associated ancestry cluster than the approximately 710-donor mean. A later analysis found that TCR association rates varied across HLA loci, with DRB1 alleles showing the most associated TCRs and HLA-C alleles the fewest. The presence/absence analyses assumed that sequencing depth was roughly uniform across donors, and that assumption may not be true. Because HLA typing was missing for some donors at each locus, association tests included only the typed subset. Approximately 18 rarely observed V segments, including chromosome 9 orphons, were excluded from the earlier analysis of about 610 of the donors because counts were too low. In an earlier analysis of around 600 of the donors, most TCR beta V segments appeared in productive rearrangements about 87% or about 30% of the time, broadly matching IMGT annotations. Most TCR sequences were observed very rarely across donors, whereas some public TCRs were present in many individuals.

The cohort consisted of 600 to 750 healthy bone marrow donors. At the time of sampling, every cohort member was nominally healthy, though immune exposures that went unrecorded were likely present. The donor was CMV seronegative and was included in the group of around 320 seronegative cohort members. A peripheral blood sample was collected from each donor, and TCR beta sequencing was performed on peripheral blood mononuclear cells. Genomic DNA was extracted from the blood cell samples with the Qiagen DNeasy Blood Extraction Kit. The clonotype originates from a man between 18 and 35 years old in good health and CMV-seronegative. This receptor chain uses TRBV5-1 and TRBJ1-1; TRBD1 might be the D gene, on 6 matching bases. The sequenced sample was PBMCs. The DNA sequence reads TGCGCCAGCAGAGAAACCGGGACACCTAGAACCACTGAAGCTTTCTTT. It translates as CASRETGTPRTTEAFF. The CDR3 plus the reference TRBV5-1 and TRBJ1-1 genes for the other parts give the full variable domain: KAGVTQTPRYLIKTRGQQVTLSCSPISGHRSVSWYQQTPGQGLQFLFEYFSETQRNKGNFPGRFSGRQFSNSRSEMNVSTLELGDSALYLCASRETGTPRTTEAFFGQGTRLTVV.